Given below is one T cell receptor (beta chain) in context. Antigen specificity is unknown. The CDR3 has 16 residues. This record belongs to a study of response to subunit inactivated influenza vaccine. General study results and limits: With each seasonal influenza vaccination, the authors suggested, few new T cells are recruited.

MiXCR, run by TCRdb on the RT-PCR reads, gives a single entry per CDR3 protein. The sample consists of about 530,000 distinct CDR3 sequences, roughly 13% of them appearing once. The gene calls are TRBV21-1 and TRBJ2-1; TRBD1 is taken as the D call from the table, unchecked against the DNA. TRBV21-1 is an annotated pseudogene. This sequence was found in a man aged 50-60 years who received an inactivated influenza vaccine. Sample: PBMCs from blood, taken 35 to 45 days after vaccination. Written as DNA, the CDR3 is TGTGCCAGCAGCATCCCTGGGACGGGAGCCTACAATGAGCAGTTCTTC. Protein: CASSIPGTGAYNEQFF.